Below, 18 T cell receptor beta chains from the same sample are listed, as sequenced in a study of T cells in Graves' hyperthyroidism and ophthalmopathy. Amplification of TCR beta CDR3 regions was performed using RNA transcripts as template. During a first-round RT-PCR of the TCR CDR3, the HTBI primer set was used. Via MiXCR, TCRdb re-called the multiplex PCR reads, giving one row per CDR3 protein. The sample has 250,000 or so distinct CDR3 sequences; about 14% are singletons. Input material: blood. These receptors all stem from a woman aged 40 to 50 with Graves' hyperthyroidism that later progressed to Graves' ophthalmopathy.

Many counts were recorded for this clonotype. This sequence joins TRBV12-3 or TRBV12-4 and TRBJ2-5, with 11 positions matching TRBD2. V lost 1 base to trimming and J lost 5 bases; unmatched junction nucleotides: 12. This CDR3 has 18 amino acids. The CDR3 reads CASSLERVSGRAVETQYF. CDR3 sequence (DNA): TGTGCCAGCAGTTTAGAAAGGGTTAGCGGGAGGGCCGTCGAGACCCAGTACTTC.

This clonotype came up many times. The chain couples TRBV19 to TRBJ1-1; no reliable D call. Per germline, CDR1 LNHDA and CDR2 SQIVND (reference sequence). The V gene lost 1 base and the J gene lost 5 bases, with 8 bases spanning the gap. The CDR3 is 13 residues long. The CDR3 region has the DNA TGTGCCAGTAGTATAGGGTCGGGAACTGAAGCTTTCTTT. Translating it yields CASSIGSGTEAFF.

This clonotype was found many times. The genes are TRBV10-2 and TRBJ1-4, with TRBD1 as a possible D gene (5 bases). V was trimmed by 7 bases and J by 4 bases, leaving 13 bases between them. Germline V CDR1 and CDR2: WSHSY, SAAADI. The CDR3 has 14 residues. The chain's CDR3 is CASTDGRGNEKLFF. CDR3 nucleotide sequence: TGCGCCAGCACTGACGGGAGGGGTAATGAAAAACTGTTTTTT.

There are many counts of this clonotype. The rearrangement links TRBV12-3 or TRBV12-4 to TRBJ2-1; D perhaps matches TRBD2 (7 bases). Trimming left V 8 bases short and J 9 bases short, with 23 bases between. The length of the CDR3 is 15 residues. CDR3 coding DNA: TGTGCCAGCGGGTGGGACTACGGCGAAGGGGGTGAGCAGTTCTTC. Translating gives CASGWDYGEGGEQFF.

The V gene is TRBV28, the J gene TRBJ2-3; 10 bases line up with TRBD2. Losses at the gene ends were 7 bases for V and 1 base for J; bases not matched to a gene: 11. The CDR3 contains 17 residues. CDR1 is MDHEN and CDR2 is SYDVKM in the germline V gene. CDR3 region: CASTLKGLAGGTDTQYF. The CDR3, as DNA: TGTGCCAGCACCCTAAAAGGGCTAGCGGGAGGCACAGATACGCAGTATTTT.

The chain links TRBV20-1 to TRBJ1-2; 8 bases agree with TRBD1. With V trimmed by 0 bases and J by 4 bases, 4 bases remained unmatched. Germline CDR1 reads DFQATT; CDR2 reads SNEGSKA (reference sequence). The CDR3 loop spans 14 amino acids. CDR3 loop: CSARDGQGLYGYTF. For the CDR3, the DNA is TGCAGTGCTAGAGATGGACAGGGCCTCTATGGCTACACCTTC.

Ten or more counts support this clonotype. This chain links TRBV5-8 with TRBJ1-1; D remains unclear. Trimming shortened V by 0 bases and J by 2 bases, and 8 bases separated the two germline ends. The CDR3 contains 14 residues. Germline lookup yields CDR1 SGHTS and CDR2 YDEGEE. The CDR3 DNA reads as TGTGCCAGCAGCTTGGTACCCCTAAACACTGAAGCTTTCTTT. The encoded protein is CASSLVPLNTEAFF.

In regard to this clonotype: This may be a read error, as it is one base from a much larger clone. The chain carries TRBV29-1 and TRBJ2-7, with D tentatively TRBD2 (5 bases). This CDR3 is built from 12 residues. V was shortened by 7 bases and J by 4 bases, with 14 bases between the two germline ends. Germline CDR1 is SQVTM and CDR2 is ANQGSEA. Here the CDR3 reads CSASFERYEQYF. CDR3 nucleotides: TGCAGCGCTTCCTTTGAGCGGTACGAGCAGTACTTC.

This clonotype came up many times. The chain is built from TRBV28 and TRBJ2-5; 8 positions agree with TRBD1. With V trimmed by 4 bases and J by 2 bases, 3 bases remained unmatched. CDR3 length: 14 amino acids. The germline gives CDR1 MDHEN, CDR2 SYDVKM. The CDR3 nucleotides read TGTGCCAGCAGTTACAGGGGGTTGCAAGAGACCCAGTACTTC. Protein: CASSYRGLQETQYF. Full variable domain (outside the CDR3, taken from reference TRBV28 and TRBJ2-5): DVKVTQSSRYLVKRTGEKVFLECVQDMDHENMFWYRQDPGLGLRLIYFSYDVKMKEKGDIPEGYSVSREKKERFSLILESASTNQTSMYLCASSYRGLQETQYFGPGTRLLVL.

This clonotype was seen at least ten times. This chain links TRBV5-1 with TRBJ2-3; 14 nucleotides align to TRBD2. The CDR3 extends over 18 amino acids. Germline CDR1 is SGHRS and CDR2 is YFSETQ. V gave up 0 bases and J gave up 3 bases; unmatched junction bases: 6. The CDR3 loop is CASSLVGTSGRGTDTQYF. CDR3 DNA sequence: TGCGCCAGCAGCTTGGTGGGGACTAGCGGGAGAGGAACAGATACGCAGTATTTT.

This clonotype was counted at least ten times. The rearrangement links TRBV5-8 to TRBJ2-5, with 9 bases identical to TRBD1. Germline-derived CDR1 and CDR2 are SGHTS and YDEGEE. There are 15 residues in the CDR3. V shed 4 bases and J 2 bases; nucleotides not matched to a gene: 6. The CDR3 region has the DNA TGTGCCAGCAGCCTCGGGGACAGGGCACAAGAGACCCAGTACTTC. Translated, it gives CASSLGDRAQETQYF.

This chain's CDR3 is CASSPSGVRNTEAFF. CDR3 coding DNA: TGTGCCAGCAGCCCTTCCGGGGTCCGGAACACTGAAGCTTTCTTT. J is TRBJ1-1 and V is TRBV3-1; D not resolved. Germline V gene lookup returns CDR1 LGHDT and CDR2 YNNKEL (reference sequence). CDR3 length equals 15 residues. The germline V and J ends were trimmed by 4 bases and 1 base, with 13 bases remaining between them.

This clonotype was found a few times. The chain links TRBV19 to TRBJ1-1; TRBD1 might be the D (5 bases). Trimming stripped 10 bases from V and 5 bases from J, with 17 bases between. Germline V gene sequence: CDR1 LNHDA, CDR2 SQIVND (reference sequence). This CDR3 spans 13 amino acids. The CDR3 region has the DNA TGTGCCACTACCTGGGGCCCGGGGACTGAAGCTTTCTTT. It specifies CATTWGPGTEAFF.

This clonotype occurred many times. The V and J genes are TRBV27 and TRBJ1-5, with D unclear. V was shortened by 6 bases and J by 3 bases, with 9 bases between the two germline ends. Germline V gives CDR1 MNHEY, CDR2 SMNVEV (reference sequence). The CDR3 is made up of 13 amino acids. The CDR3 loop reads CASSPRYNQPQHF. CDR3 DNA: TGTGCCAGCAGCCCTCGATACAATCAGCCCCAGCATTTT.

The chain employs TRBV27 and TRBJ1-1; no clear D. Per germline, CDR1 MNHEY and CDR2 SMNVEV (reference sequence). The CDR3 consists of 13 residues. The germline V and J ends were trimmed by 8 bases and 5 bases, with 15 bases remaining between them. The CDR3 DNA reads TGTGCCAGCCGTGTGACGGGAGGGACTGAAGCTTTCTTT. As protein: CASRVTGGTEAFF.

A few counts support this clonotype. The gene calls are TRBV19 and TRBJ2-7; tentative D call: TRBD2 (6 bases). Looked up from germline, CDR1 is LNHDA and CDR2 is SQIVND (reference sequence). CDR3 size: 16 residues. The germline V and J ends were trimmed by 1 base and 8 bases, with 21 bases remaining between them. The CDR3 DNA follows: TGTGCCAGTAGTATAGCCTTGGTTGGAGGGGCCGCGAAGCAGTACTTC. The encoded protein is CASSIALVGGAAKQYF.

This clonotype was observed at least ten times. The chain combines TRBV5-6 with TRBJ2-1; 11 bases are a match to TRBD2. This CDR3 has 15 amino acids. Unmatched junction bases numbered 4, after V lost 2 bases and J lost 6 bases. The germline CDR1 and CDR2 sequences are SGHDT and YYEEEE. CDR3 in DNA: TGTGCCAGCAGCTTTAAACTAGCGGGAGTCAATGAGCAGTTCTTC. This translates into CASSFKLAGVNEQFF.

This clonotype was seen at least ten times. The chain employs TRBV3-1 and TRBJ2-1, with 10 bases lining up with TRBD1. Germline V gene lookup returns CDR1 LGHDT and CDR2 YNNKEL (reference sequence). This CDR3 contains 13 residues. Germline trimming cut 6 bases from V and 6 bases from J; bases unmatched to any gene: 2. The CDR3 region has the DNA TGTGCCAGCAGGCGGACAGGGGGCAATGAGCAGTTCTTC. This codes for CASRRTGGNEQFF.